This T cell receptor (beta chain) comes out of a study of OX40 agonist ivuxolimab in advanced cancers. Study-wide context: The dose-escalation cohort had hepatocellular carcinoma, melanoma, renal cell or head and neck cancer. Partial responses occurred in three patients (one hepatocellular carcinoma, two cutaneous melanoma).

Remarks on this clone: Different DNA sequences within this sample yield the same CDR3.

A history of autoimmune disease or systemic immunosuppression excluded patients. Assay used: immunoSEQ multiplex PCR; TCRdb lists only in-frame clones, some missing. This table holds 59,000 or so clones, approximately 82% found once. Per the germline V gene, CDR1 is SGHKS and CDR2 is YYEKEE (reference sequence). Trimming stripped 0 bases from V and 3 bases from J, with 12 bases between. The CDR3 spans 16 residues. The TCR originated in an adult with an advanced solid tumor such as melanoma, head and neck, liver or kidney cancer. Sequences were derived from CD4+ or CD8+ T cells sorted from blood, sampled in a trial of the OX40 agonist ivuxolimab. The V call is TRBV5-5, the J call TRBJ2-2; TRBD1 or TRBD2 may be the D gene (6 bases each). The CDR3 here is CASSLGGGGDTGELFF. For the CDR3, the DNA is TGTGCCAGCAGCTTGGGAGGAGGGGGTGACACCGGGGAGCTGTTTTTT. Full variable domain (missing parts from reference TRBV5-5 and TRBJ2-2): DAGVTQSPTHLIKTRGQQVTLRCSPISGHKSVSWYQQVLGQGPQFIFQYYEKEERGRGNFPDRFSARQFPNYSSELNVNALLLGDSALYLCASSLGGGGDTGELFFGEGSRLTVL.